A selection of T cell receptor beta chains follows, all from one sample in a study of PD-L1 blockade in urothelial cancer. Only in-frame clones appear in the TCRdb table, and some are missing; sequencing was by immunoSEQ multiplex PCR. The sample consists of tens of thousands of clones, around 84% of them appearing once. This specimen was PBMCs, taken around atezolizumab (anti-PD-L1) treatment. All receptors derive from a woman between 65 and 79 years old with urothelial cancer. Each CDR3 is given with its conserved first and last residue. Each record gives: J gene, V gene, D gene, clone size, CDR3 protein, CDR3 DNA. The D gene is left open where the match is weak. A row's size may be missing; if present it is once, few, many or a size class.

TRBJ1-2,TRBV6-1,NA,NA,CASSEDEVGPNYGYTF,TGTGCCAGCAGTGAAGACGAGGTGGGGCCTAACTATGGCTACACCTTC
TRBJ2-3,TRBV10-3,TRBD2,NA,CAISESLGGDDGTQYF,TGTGCCATCAGTGAGTCGTTGGGGGGGGATGACGGTACGCAGTATTTT
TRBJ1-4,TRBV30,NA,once,CAWSRTELNEKLFF,TGTGCCTGGAGTAGGACAGAGCTTAATGAAAAACTGTTTTTT
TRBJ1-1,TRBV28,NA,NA,CASRSVGANTEAFF,TGTGCCAGCAGGTCAGTAGGGGCGAACACTGAAGCTTTCTTT
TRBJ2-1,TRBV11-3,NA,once,CASSLGGVNEQFF,TGTGCCAGCAGCTTAGGCGGGGTTAATGAGCAGTTCTTC
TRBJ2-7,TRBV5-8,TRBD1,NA,CASRQAGGSYEQYF,TGTGCCAGCAGACAAGCAGGGGGCTCCTACGAGCAGTACTTC
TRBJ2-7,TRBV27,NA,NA,CASSSQGHFFREQYF,TGTGCCAGCAGTTCCCAGGGGCATTTCTTCCGCGAGCAGTACTTC
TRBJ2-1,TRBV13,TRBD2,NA,CASSLGLAGDNEQFF,TGTGCCAGCAGCTTAGGGCTAGCGGGAGACAATGAGCAGTTCTTC
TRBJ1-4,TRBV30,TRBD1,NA,CASLRWDRGKEKLFF,TGTGCCTCCCTCAGGTGGGACAGGGGGAAAGAAAAACTGTTTTTT
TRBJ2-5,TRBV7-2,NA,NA,CASSPRHPGETQYF,TGTGCCAGCAGCCCACGACACCCAGGGGAGACCCAGTACTTC
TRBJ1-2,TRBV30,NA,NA,CAWKEAGNYGYTF,TGTGCCTGGAAAGAAGCGGGGAACTATGGCTACACCTTC
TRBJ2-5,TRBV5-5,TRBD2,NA,CASSPRGASGGFQETQYF,TGTGCCAGCAGCCCCAGGGGGGCTAGCGGGGGCTTCCAAGAGACCCAGTACTTC
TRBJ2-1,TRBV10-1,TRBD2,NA,CASSETSGGWNEQFF,TGCGCCAGCAGTGAAACTAGCGGGGGTTGGAATGAGCAGTTCTTC
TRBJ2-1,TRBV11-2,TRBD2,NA,CASSLGVAGGNEQFF,TGTGCCAGCAGCTTAGGGGTAGCGGGCGGGAATGAGCAGTTCTTC
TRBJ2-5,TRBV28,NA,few,CASSTAGSGAGRQETQYF,TGTGCCAGCAGTACCGCCGGCAGTGGAGCGGGCCGCCAAGAGACCCAGTACTTC
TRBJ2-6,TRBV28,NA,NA,CASTLRGAGANVLTF,TGTGCCAGCACCTTAAGGGGTGCTGGGGCCAACGTCCTGACTTTC
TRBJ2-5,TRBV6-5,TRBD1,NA,CASKRGLGVQETQYF,TGTGCCAGTAAGAGGGGGCTTGGGGTTCAAGAGACCCAGTACTTC
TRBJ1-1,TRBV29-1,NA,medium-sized,CSVLDSLRGTEAFF,TGCAGCGTTCTAGACTCACTTAGGGGCACTGAAGCTTTCTTT
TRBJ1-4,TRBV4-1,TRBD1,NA,CASSQNRGGQGFQKLFF,TGCGCCAGCAGCCAGAACCGTGGGGGACAGGGATTCCAAAAACTGTTTTTT
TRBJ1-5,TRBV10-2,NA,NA,CASSGGRDSNQPQHF,TGCGCCAGCAGTGGAGGTCGAGATAGCAATCAGCCCCAGCATTTT
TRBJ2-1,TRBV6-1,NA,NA,CASRRATDPNNEQFF,TGTGCCAGCCGGAGGGCAACCGATCCGAACAATGAGCAGTTCTTC
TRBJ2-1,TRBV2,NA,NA,CASSVYRYNEQFF,TGTGCCAGCAGTGTCTATCGGTACAATGAGCAGTTCTTC
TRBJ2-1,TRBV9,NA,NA,CASSVGQGRVNEQFF,TGTGCCAGCAGCGTAGGTCAGGGAAGGGTCAATGAGCAGTTCTTC
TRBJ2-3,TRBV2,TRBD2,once,CASSEDPGLAGAGTDTQYF,TGTGCCAGCAGTGAAGATCCGGGACTAGCGGGGGCCGGCACAGATACGCAGTATTTT
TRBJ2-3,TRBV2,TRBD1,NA,CASSDRQGETTDTQYF,TGTGCCAGCAGTGACCGACAGGGTGAAACGACAGATACGCAGTATTTT
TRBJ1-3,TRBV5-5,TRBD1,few,CASSLEPGGIDSGNTIYF,TGTGCCAGCAGCTTGGAGCCAGGGGGCATCGATTCTGGAAACACCATATATTTT
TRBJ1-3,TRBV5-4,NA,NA,CASSLDPGQGGNTIYF,TGTGCCAGCAGCTTGGACCCGGGACAAGGTGGAAACACCATATATTTT
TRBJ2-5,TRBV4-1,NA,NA,CASSQGPGQGGETQYF,TGCGCCAGCAGCCAAGGCCCCGGACAGGGAGGGGAGACCCAGTACTTC
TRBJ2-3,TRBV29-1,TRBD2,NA,CSVMTSGGLDTQYF,TGCAGCGTTATGACTAGCGGGGGGTTAGATACGCAGTATTTT
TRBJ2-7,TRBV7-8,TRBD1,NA,CASSLEGQGDYEQYF,TGTGCCAGCAGCTTAGAGGGACAGGGAGACTACGAGCAGTACTTC
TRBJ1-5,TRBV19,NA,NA,CASGGAGQPQHF,TGTGCCAGTGGTGGGGCCGGTCAGCCCCAGCATTTT
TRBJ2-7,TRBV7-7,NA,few,CASSRGAYYEQYF,TGTGCCAGCAGCCGGGGAGCGTACTACGAGCAGTACTTC
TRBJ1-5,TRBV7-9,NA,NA,CASSLGPNSNQPQHF,TGTGCCAGCAGCTTAGGGCCCAATAGCAATCAGCCCCAGCATTTT
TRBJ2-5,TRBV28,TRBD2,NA,CASSFLGLASETQYF,TGTGCCAGCAGTTTTCTCGGACTAGCCTCAGAGACCCAGTACTTC
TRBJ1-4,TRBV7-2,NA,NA,CASSLWSFSNEKLFF,TGTGCCAGCAGCTTATGGAGTTTCTCTAATGAAAAACTGTTTTTT
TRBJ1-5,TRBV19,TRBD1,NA,CASSTGTGGIPGNQPQHF,TGTGCCAGTAGTACCGGGACAGGGGGCATTCCGGGCAATCAGCCCCAGCATTTT
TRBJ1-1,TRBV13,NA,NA,CASSLEVRAFF,TGTGCCAGCAGCTTAGAAGTCAGAGCTTTCTTT
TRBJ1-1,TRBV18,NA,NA,CASSPSPREAFF,TGTGCCAGCTCCCCTTCGCCCCGGGAAGCTTTCTTT
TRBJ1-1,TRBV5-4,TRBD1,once,CASNLGGANTEAFF,TGTGCCAGCAACTTAGGGGGCGCGAACACTGAAGCTTTCTTT
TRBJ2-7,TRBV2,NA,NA,CASSQYEQYF,TGTGCCAGCAGCCAATACGAGCAGTACTTC
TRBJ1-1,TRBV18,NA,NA,CASSRATAKNTEAFF,TGTGCCAGCTCACGGGCGACGGCTAAGAACACTGAAGCTTTCTTT
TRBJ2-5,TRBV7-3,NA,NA,CASSLTSISETQYF,TGTGCCAGCAGCTTGACTAGTATTTCAGAGACCCAGTACTTC
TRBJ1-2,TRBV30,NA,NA,CAWTLTATNYGYTF,TGTGCCTGGACTCTTACAGCTACTAACTATGGCTACACCTTC
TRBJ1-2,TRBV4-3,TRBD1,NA,CASSQERDRANYGYTF,TGCGCCAGCAGCCAAGAAAGGGACAGAGCTAACTATGGCTACACCTTC
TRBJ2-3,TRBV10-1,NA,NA,CASSEGRGGTDTQYF,TGCGCCAGCAGTGAGGGCAGGGGGGGCACAGATACGCAGTATTTT
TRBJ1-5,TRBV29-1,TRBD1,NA,CSAGTGAPNQPQHF,TGCAGCGCCGGTACAGGGGCCCCCAATCAGCCCCAGCATTTT
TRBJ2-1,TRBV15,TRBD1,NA,CATSRSTGGSYNEQFF,TGTGCCACCAGCAGATCTACAGGGGGCTCCTACAATGAGCAGTTCTTC
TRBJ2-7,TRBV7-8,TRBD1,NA,CASSPMTGTGAYEQYF,TGTGCCAGCAGCCCAATGACCGGGACAGGGGCCTACGAGCAGTACTTC
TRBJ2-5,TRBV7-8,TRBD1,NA,CASSVRGRGETQYF,TGTGCCAGCAGCGTCAGGGGGCGCGGGGAGACCCAGTACTTC
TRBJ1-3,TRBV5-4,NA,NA,CASSLWGPGNTIYF,TGTGCCAGCAGCTTGTGGGGGCCTGGAAACACCATATATTTT
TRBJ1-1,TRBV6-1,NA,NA,CASGATSRADTEAFF,TGTGCCAGCGGGGCCACCTCCAGGGCGGACACTGAAGCTTTCTTT
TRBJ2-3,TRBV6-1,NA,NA,CASSEAGASTDTQYF,TGTGCCAGCAGTGAAGCTGGGGCTAGCACAGATACGCAGTATTTT
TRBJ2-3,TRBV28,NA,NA,CASSFGGFTDTQYF,TGTGCCAGCAGTTTCGGGGGATTCACAGATACGCAGTATTTT
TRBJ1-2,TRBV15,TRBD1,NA,CATSRPPLQGNPGYTF,TGTGCCACCAGCAGACCGCCTTTACAGGGGAATCCGGGCTACACCTTC
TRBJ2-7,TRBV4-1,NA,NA,CASSPLKSGLYEQYF,TGCGCCAGCAGCCCCTTAAAGTCAGGGTTATACGAGCAGTACTTC
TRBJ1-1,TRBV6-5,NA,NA,CASSYLRVTEAFF,TGTGCCAGCAGTTACCTGCGGGTCACTGAAGCTTTCTTT
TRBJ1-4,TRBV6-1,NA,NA,CASKRQSPIEKLFF,TGTGCCAGCAAAAGACAGTCACCGATTGAAAAACTGTTTTTT